This TCR beta chain was recovered during a study of siplizumab effects on memory and regulatory T cells. Findings and caveats of the study: Unstimulated naive T cells seemed to show more diversity than memory cells did, and they also seemed to be among the major contributors to the alloresponse.

About this clone: Its antigen is unknown.

CDR3 length: 11 amino acids. Germline-derived CDR1 and CDR2 are MNHEY and SVGAGI. The ends were cut back, 6 bases at V and 7 bases at J, with 10 bases in the middle. Assay used: immunoSEQ multiplex PCR; TCRdb lists only in-frame clones, some missing. The sample shows approximately 50,000 clones, over 90% of them seen only once. This sequence was found in a human donor in good health. Specimen: CD8+ T cells sorted from blood. The J gene is TRBJ2-7, the V gene TRBV6-5, with unresolved D. The CDR3 DNA follows: TGTGCCAGCAGAACGAGCTGGGAGCAGTACTTC. This sequence encodes CASRTSWEQYF.